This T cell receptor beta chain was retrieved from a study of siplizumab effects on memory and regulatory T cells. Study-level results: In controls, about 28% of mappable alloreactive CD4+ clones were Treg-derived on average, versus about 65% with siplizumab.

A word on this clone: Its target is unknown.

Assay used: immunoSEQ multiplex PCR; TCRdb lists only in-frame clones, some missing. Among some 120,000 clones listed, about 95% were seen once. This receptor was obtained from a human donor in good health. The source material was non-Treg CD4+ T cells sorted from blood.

The DNA of the CDR3 is TGTGCCAGAAGCCTCTTCTTCAATAACTCTGGAAACACCATATATTTT. It specifies CARSLFFNNSGNTIYF. The chain has TRBV5-3 and TRBJ1-3, with D hard to call. TRBV5-3 is known as an ORF, though its function is uncertain. V lost 4 bases to trimming and J lost 0 bases, with 14 bases between them. The CDR3 has 16 residues.